This note documents a single TCR beta chain sequence. Data came from immunoSEQ multiplex PCR; TCRdb stores just in-frame clones and leaves some out. Among 250,000 to 350,000 clones listed, around 89% were seen once. This sample was included in a study of blood T cell repertoires in COVID-19. There are 15 residues in the CDR3. CDR1 and CDR2 (germline): MRHNA, SNTAGT. V lost 4 bases and J lost 1, with 13 bases in between. The V and J genes are TRBV6-4 and TRBJ1-1; D is ambiguous. The TCR sequence derives from an older woman with acute or convalescent COVID-19. Sequencing input: peripheral blood. The CDR3 region is CASSARDGGNTEAFF. For the CDR3, the DNA is TGTGCCAGCAGTGCTCGTGACGGAGGGAACACTGAAGCTTTCTTT.